The rows below give T cell receptor beta chains drawn from one sample of a study of blood T cell repertoires in COVID-19. Only in-frame clones appear in the TCRdb table, and some are missing; sequencing was by immunoSEQ multiplex PCR. The sample lists roughly 250,000 clones, more than 85% occurring once. Specimen: peripheral blood. The receptors derive from a man under 40 with acute or convalescent COVID-19. The CDR3 runs from the conserved cysteine through the conserved F or W. A D gene is named only where the DNA matches it firmly. For some rows the clone size is stated as once, few or many, or as a class when expanded; others skip it.

CDR3 DNA: TGCAGCGCTATCAGTGCGGGGGGCATCTATGGCTACACCTTC
CDR3 protein: CSAISAGGIYGYTF
V gene: TRBV29-1
clone size: NA
D gene: NA
CDR3 length: 14
J gene: TRBJ1-2

CDR3 DNA: TGCGCCAGCAGCTTTGCTTACTCCTCCGTCCAAGAGACCCAGTACTTC
CDR3 protein: CASSFAYSSVQETQYF
V gene: TRBV5-1
clone size: NA
D gene: NA
CDR3 length: 16
J gene: TRBJ2-5

CDR3 DNA: TGTGCCACCTCTTCAGGGGGCGCATCAAATGAGCAGTTCTTC
CDR3 protein: CATSSGGASNEQFF
V gene: TRBV10-3
clone size: NA
D gene: TRBD1
CDR3 length: 14
J gene: TRBJ2-1

CDR3 DNA: TGTGCCAGCAGTTTACCCCCGGGACAGCACTACGAGCAGTACTTC
CDR3 protein: CASSLPPGQHYEQYF
V gene: TRBV28
clone size: NA
D gene: TRBD1
CDR3 length: 15
J gene: TRBJ2-7

CDR3 DNA: TGCGCCAGCAGCCATGCTTTTGCAGGGGGCAATGAGCAGTTCTTC
CDR3 protein: CASSHAFAGGNEQFF
V gene: TRBV5-1
clone size: NA
D gene: TRBD1
CDR3 length: 15
J gene: TRBJ2-1

CDR3 DNA: TGTGCCAGCTCACCACCGGAGGGGTCGAAAGAAGCTTTCTTT
CDR3 protein: CASSPPEGSKEAFF
V gene: TRBV18
clone size: NA
D gene: NA
CDR3 length: 14
J gene: TRBJ1-1

CDR3 DNA: TGCGCCAGCAGCTTGGCTCTAGCGGGGGGGCTTGGAGAGACCCAGTACTTC
CDR3 protein: CASSLALAGGLGETQYF
V gene: TRBV5-1
clone size: once
D gene: TRBD2
CDR3 length: 17
J gene: TRBJ2-5

CDR3 DNA: TGTGCCAGCAGCCGGGGGGGCGGAGCAACTAATGAAAAACTGTTTTTT
CDR3 protein: CASSRGGGATNEKLFF
V gene: TRBV9
clone size: once
D gene: NA
CDR3 length: 16
J gene: TRBJ1-4

CDR3 DNA: TGTGCCAGCACAAACCAGGCAGGCTCGTTCTATGGCTACACCTTC
CDR3 protein: CASTNQAGSFYGYTF
V gene: TRBV18
clone size: NA
D gene: NA
CDR3 length: 15
J gene: TRBJ1-2

CDR3 DNA: TGTGCCAGTAGTATGAAGGGCCAGGGGGACACTGAAGCTTTCTTT
CDR3 protein: CASSMKGQGDTEAFF
V gene: TRBV19
clone size: NA
D gene: TRBD1
CDR3 length: 15
J gene: TRBJ1-1

CDR3 DNA: TGTGCCAGCAGCCCCGGCTATGGCTACACCTTC
CDR3 protein: CASSPGYGYTF
V gene: TRBV7-9
clone size: NA
D gene: NA
CDR3 length: 11
J gene: TRBJ1-2

CDR3 DNA: TGTGCCAGCAGTAGGACAGGGGTCCCAGATACGCAGTATTTT
CDR3 protein: CASSRTGVPDTQYF
V gene: TRBV27
clone size: NA
D gene: TRBD1
CDR3 length: 14
J gene: TRBJ2-3

CDR3 DNA: TGTGCCTGGAGCTTCGGGAGGATGAACACTGAAGCTTTCTTT
CDR3 protein: CAWSFGRMNTEAFF
V gene: TRBV30
clone size: NA
D gene: NA
CDR3 length: 14
J gene: TRBJ1-1

CDR3 DNA: TGTGCCAGCAGCCAATCCCAGGGGGTAGATACGCAGTATTTT
CDR3 protein: CASSQSQGVDTQYF
V gene: TRBV3-1/TRBV3-2
clone size: NA
D gene: TRBD1
CDR3 length: 14
J gene: TRBJ2-3

CDR3 DNA: TGTGCCAGCAGTGACCTTTCTGCGGGCGTCTATGGCTACACCTTC
CDR3 protein: CASSDLSAGVYGYTF
V gene: TRBV6-1
clone size: NA
D gene: NA
CDR3 length: 15
J gene: TRBJ1-2

CDR3 DNA: TGCGCCAGCAGCTTGGCCGGCGGGGGAGAGACCCAGTACTTC
CDR3 protein: CASSLAGGGETQYF
V gene: TRBV5-1
clone size: NA
D gene: TRBD2
CDR3 length: 14
J gene: TRBJ2-5

CDR3 DNA: TGTGCCAGCAGTTACTACAGCAATAATTCACCCCTCCACTTT
CDR3 protein: CASSYYSNNSPLHF
V gene: TRBV6-5
clone size: NA
D gene: NA
CDR3 length: 14
J gene: TRBJ1-6

CDR3 DNA: TGTGCCAGCAGCTCATCCGGGACTAGCGGGGCCCAGGGGTACTTC
CDR3 protein: CASSSSGTSGAQGYF
V gene: TRBV5-5
clone size: NA
D gene: TRBD2
CDR3 length: 15
J gene: TRBJ2-5

CDR3 DNA: TGTGCCAGCAGCTACCCCGGGACTGGGGACGAGCAGTACTTC
CDR3 protein: CASSYPGTGDEQYF
V gene: TRBV3-1/TRBV3-2
clone size: NA
D gene: NA
CDR3 length: 14
J gene: TRBJ2-7

CDR3 DNA: TGTGCCAGCAGTGAACCAAGACAGGGGCATGGCTACACCTTC
CDR3 protein: CASSEPRQGHGYTF
V gene: TRBV6-1
clone size: NA
D gene: TRBD1
CDR3 length: 14
J gene: TRBJ1-2

CDR3 DNA: TGTGCCAGCAGCGTCCGGAATCCGAGACTAGCGGGAAACACAGATACGCAGTATTTT
CDR3 protein: CASSVRNPRLAGNTDTQYF
V gene: TRBV7-9
clone size: many
D gene: TRBD2
CDR3 length: 19
J gene: TRBJ2-3

CDR3 DNA: TGTGCCAGTAGTACGAGACAGGGGGGAAAACTGTTTTTT
CDR3 protein: CASSTRQGGKLFF
V gene: TRBV19
clone size: once
D gene: TRBD1
CDR3 length: 13
J gene: TRBJ1-4

CDR3 DNA: TGCGCCAGCAGCGCGCGGGAGGGGTTGAACACTGAAGCTTTCTTT
CDR3 protein: CASSAREGLNTEAFF
V gene: TRBV5-1
clone size: NA
D gene: NA
CDR3 length: 15
J gene: TRBJ1-1

CDR3 DNA: TGCGCCAGCAGCTCCGGGACTAGCGGGGGTATATCCTACAATGAGCAGTTCTTC
CDR3 protein: CASSSGTSGGISYNEQFF
V gene: TRBV5-1
clone size: NA
D gene: TRBD2
CDR3 length: 18
J gene: TRBJ2-1

CDR3 DNA: TGTGCCACCAGCCGTGGACTAGCGGTATACCAAGAGACCCAGTACTTC
CDR3 protein: CATSRGLAVYQETQYF
V gene: TRBV15
clone size: NA
D gene: TRBD2
CDR3 length: 16
J gene: TRBJ2-5

CDR3 DNA: TGTGCCAGCAGCGAATGGAGTGGCAATGAGCAGTTCTTC
CDR3 protein: CASSEWSGNEQFF
V gene: TRBV9
clone size: NA
D gene: NA
CDR3 length: 13
J gene: TRBJ2-1

CDR3 DNA: TGTGCCAGCAGCTCCTTGACCGGGACAGGGAGGGCTTTCTTT
CDR3 protein: CASSSLTGTGRAFF
V gene: TRBV7-9
clone size: NA
D gene: TRBD1
CDR3 length: 14
J gene: TRBJ1-1

CDR3 DNA: TGTGCCAGTAAACCGGGATTCACTAATGAAAAACTGTTTTTT
CDR3 protein: CASKPGFTNEKLFF
V gene: TRBV19
clone size: NA
D gene: NA
CDR3 length: 14
J gene: TRBJ1-4

CDR3 DNA: TGTGCCATCAGTGGGGGACAGCCTGCCTCTGGAAACACCATATATTTT
CDR3 protein: CAISGGQPASGNTIYF
V gene: TRBV10-3
clone size: NA
D gene: TRBD1
CDR3 length: 16
J gene: TRBJ1-3

CDR3 DNA: TGTGCCAGCAGTGACAGGGTTGAGTTCTATGGCTACACCTTC
CDR3 protein: CASSDRVEFYGYTF
V gene: TRBV2
clone size: few
D gene: NA
CDR3 length: 14
J gene: TRBJ1-2

CDR3 DNA: TGTGCCAGCAGTGTGGGGACAGGGGTCGGACAGCCCCAGCATTTT
CDR3 protein: CASSVGTGVGQPQHF
V gene: TRBV6-1
clone size: NA
D gene: TRBD1
CDR3 length: 15
J gene: TRBJ1-5

CDR3 DNA: TGCACCAGCAAATTTCGGGGGGATGGCTACACCTTC
CDR3 protein: CTSKFRGDGYTF
V gene: TRBV1
clone size: NA
D gene: NA
CDR3 length: 12
J gene: TRBJ1-2

CDR3 DNA: TGTGCCAGTAGTATCGGGACAGCCCAATCGAACACTGAAGCTTTCTTT
CDR3 protein: CASSIGTAQSNTEAFF
V gene: TRBV19
clone size: NA
D gene: TRBD1
CDR3 length: 16
J gene: TRBJ1-1

CDR3 DNA: TGTGCCAGCAGCTTGGCCCTAGCCAAAAACATTCAGTACTTC
CDR3 protein: CASSLALAKNIQYF
V gene: TRBV5-6
clone size: NA
D gene: NA
CDR3 length: 14
J gene: TRBJ2-4

CDR3 DNA: TGTGCCAGCAGCGAGCGGGGGGGCTGGAGTACGCAGTATTTT
CDR3 protein: CASSERGGWSTQYF
V gene: TRBV27
clone size: NA
D gene: TRBD2
CDR3 length: 14
J gene: TRBJ2-3

CDR3 DNA: TGTGCCAGCAGTGAGTTTGCGGGGGGGACAGATACGCAGTATTTT
CDR3 protein: CASSEFAGGTDTQYF
V gene: TRBV6-1
clone size: NA
D gene: TRBD2
CDR3 length: 15
J gene: TRBJ2-3

CDR3 DNA: TGTGCCAGCAGATGCGGACACCCCCAGAGTGGTACTGAAGCTTTCTTT
CDR3 protein: CASRCGHPQSGTEAFF
V gene: TRBV21-1
clone size: NA
D gene: NA
CDR3 length: 16
J gene: TRBJ1-1

CDR3 DNA: TGTGCCAGCAAAGCAGGGACTAGCGGGCGAGAGACCCAGTACTTC
CDR3 protein: CASKAGTSGRETQYF
V gene: TRBV28
clone size: NA
D gene: TRBD2
CDR3 length: 15
J gene: TRBJ2-5

CDR3 DNA: TGCGCCAGCAGCGTCAATAGCGGGAGTTTCGACGAGCAGTACTTC
CDR3 protein: CASSVNSGSFDEQYF
V gene: TRBV5-1
clone size: NA
D gene: TRBD2
CDR3 length: 15
J gene: TRBJ2-7

CDR3 DNA: TGTGCCAGCAGTTTATCGACCGGGGATGCTAATGAAAAACTGTTTTTT
CDR3 protein: CASSLSTGDANEKLFF
V gene: TRBV27
clone size: NA
D gene: NA
CDR3 length: 16
J gene: TRBJ1-4

CDR3 DNA: TGTGCCAGCAGTTTCTCGGGAAACACTGAAGCTTTCTTT
CDR3 protein: CASSFSGNTEAFF
V gene: TRBV12-3/TRBV12-4
clone size: NA
D gene: NA
CDR3 length: 13
J gene: TRBJ1-1

CDR3 DNA: TGTGCCACCGGTAGTATCATGAACACTGAAGCTTTCTTT
CDR3 protein: CATGSIMNTEAFF
V gene: TRBV15
clone size: few
D gene: NA
CDR3 length: 13
J gene: TRBJ1-1

CDR3 DNA: TGTGCCAGCAGTTTAGGGACAGGGGGCCTAAATCAGCCCCAGCATTTT
CDR3 protein: CASSLGTGGLNQPQHF
V gene: TRBV28
clone size: NA
D gene: TRBD1
CDR3 length: 16
J gene: TRBJ1-5

CDR3 DNA: TGTGCCTGGAGTTTCGACAGGCGCTACGAGCAGTACTTC
CDR3 protein: CAWSFDRRYEQYF
V gene: TRBV30
clone size: NA
D gene: NA
CDR3 length: 13
J gene: TRBJ2-7

CDR3 DNA: TGTGCCAGCTCACCTGACACGGGACAGGTTAACTATGGCTACACCTTC
CDR3 protein: CASSPDTGQVNYGYTF
V gene: TRBV18
clone size: NA
D gene: TRBD1
CDR3 length: 16
J gene: TRBJ1-2

CDR3 DNA: TGTGCCAGCAGCCAGGACAGGCTCTACGAGCAGTACTTC
CDR3 protein: CASSQDRLYEQYF
V gene: TRBV7-2
clone size: NA
D gene: TRBD1
CDR3 length: 13
J gene: TRBJ2-7

CDR3 DNA: TGCGCCAGCAGCTTGGATTCTGGCGGGCCTGCCTACGAGCAGTACTTC
CDR3 protein: CASSLDSGGPAYEQYF
V gene: TRBV5-1
clone size: NA
D gene: NA
CDR3 length: 16
J gene: TRBJ2-7

CDR3 DNA: TGCGCCAGCAGTGAGTCTCAATCTGAGCAGTTCTTC
CDR3 protein: CASSESQSEQFF
V gene: TRBV10-1
clone size: NA
D gene: NA
CDR3 length: 12
J gene: TRBJ2-1

CDR3 DNA: TGTGCCAGCAGCCCTGTTCCCCGGACAGGGATGAACACTGAAGCTTTCTTT
CDR3 protein: CASSPVPRTGMNTEAFF
V gene: TRBV16
clone size: NA
D gene: TRBD1
CDR3 length: 17
J gene: TRBJ1-1

CDR3 DNA: TGTGCCATCAGCGACAACAGGGGGCTCACCGGGGAGCTGTTTTTT
CDR3 protein: CAISDNRGLTGELFF
V gene: TRBV10-3
clone size: NA
D gene: TRBD1
CDR3 length: 15
J gene: TRBJ2-2

CDR3 DNA: TGTGCCAGCAGTGAATTCCGGAACACTGAAGCTTTCTTT
CDR3 protein: CASSEFRNTEAFF
V gene: TRBV6-1
clone size: NA
D gene: NA
CDR3 length: 13
J gene: TRBJ1-1

CDR3 DNA: TGTGCCAGCAGCCAAGATTTAACGACAAGCCTAACGTACTTC
CDR3 protein: CASSQDLTTSLTYF
V gene: TRBV3-1/TRBV3-2
clone size: NA
D gene: NA
CDR3 length: 14
J gene: TRBJ2-7

CDR3 DNA: TGTGCCAGCAGCTTACGACAGGGCACTGAAGCTTTCTTT
CDR3 protein: CASSLRQGTEAFF
V gene: TRBV11-3
clone size: few
D gene: TRBD1
CDR3 length: 13
J gene: TRBJ1-1

CDR3 DNA: TGCGCCAGCAGCCAAGTAACAGAAGAGACCCAGTACTTC
CDR3 protein: CASSQVTEETQYF
V gene: TRBV4-1
clone size: once
D gene: NA
CDR3 length: 13
J gene: TRBJ2-5

CDR3 DNA: TGTGCCAGCAGCCGATCGGGACTAGCATCCAATGAGCAGTTCTTC
CDR3 protein: CASSRSGLASNEQFF
V gene: TRBV7-3
clone size: NA
D gene: TRBD2
CDR3 length: 15
J gene: TRBJ2-1

CDR3 DNA: TGTGCCAGCACCCCTTTTAGGCAGGGCCCTAACTATGGCTACACCTTC
CDR3 protein: CASTPFRQGPNYGYTF
V gene: TRBV28
clone size: NA
D gene: NA
CDR3 length: 16
J gene: TRBJ1-2

CDR3 DNA: TGTGCCAGCAGCCAAGAGTATAGCACAGATACGCAGTATTTT
CDR3 protein: CASSQEYSTDTQYF
V gene: TRBV3-1/TRBV3-2
clone size: NA
D gene: NA
CDR3 length: 14
J gene: TRBJ2-3